Each of the 21 T cell receptor beta chains below was sequenced from the same sample in a study of T cells in Graves' hyperthyroidism and ophthalmopathy. Researchers amplified the TCR beta CDR3 regions from RNA transcripts. HTBI primers were employed in a first-round RT-PCR of the TCR CDR3. TCRdb processed the multiplex PCR reads anew with MiXCR; each CDR3 protein has one entry. The repertoire holds 350,000 or so distinct CDR3 sequences, with less than 20% as singletons. Sequencing was performed on blood. The receptors come from a woman aged 40 to 49 with Graves' ophthalmopathy.

This clonotype has ten or more counts. The chain combines TRBV28 with TRBJ1-4; a weak D match, TRBD1 (5 bases). There are 14 residues in the CDR3. V was pared by 6 bases and J by 7 bases, with 15 bases between. Germline values: CDR1 MDHEN, CDR2 SYDVKM. The CDR3 coding sequence is TGTGCCAGCAGGCCCCTCGGGGGGGGTGAAAAACTGTTTTTT. Translated, it gives CASRPLGGGEKLFF.

In this sample, this clonotype turned up many times. V usage is TRBV20-1 and J usage is TRBJ2-7, with 9 nucleotides matching TRBD2. CDR3 length equals 13 residues. CDR1 and CDR2 from the germline V gene are DFQATT and SNEGSKA (reference sequence). The ends lost 7 bases at V and 3 bases at J; junction bases unmatched: 7. DNA of the CDR3: TGCAGTGTCACAACTAGCGGGCGCTACGAGCAGTACTTC. The encoded protein is CSVTTSGRYEQYF.

This clonotype has a count of ten or more. This may be a read error, as it is one base from a much larger clone. DNA for the CDR3: TGTGCCAGCAGTTATAATAGCGATCAGCCCCAGCATTTT. This gives the protein CASSYNSDQPQHF. V gene TRBV6-5 combines with J gene TRBJ1-5; D call uncertain. The CDR3 extends over 13 amino acids. CDR1 and CDR2 from the germline V gene are MNHEY and SVGAGI.

This clonotype was seen repeatedly, ten times or more. The chain recombines TRBV11-2 with TRBJ2-7; D remains unclear. The germline CDR1 and CDR2 sequences are SGHAT and FQNNGV. The CDR3 has 15 residues. Trimming cost V 3 bases and J 0 bases, with 12 bases left between them. CDR3 sequence (DNA): TGTGCCAGCAGCTTGGATTCGAAGAACTCCTACGAGCAGTACTTC. This sequence encodes CASSLDSKNSYEQYF.

This clonotype has at least ten counts. The rearrangement uses TRBV4-2 and TRBJ2-7; D might be TRBD1 or TRBD2, each matching 6 bases. Per germline, CDR1 LGHNA and CDR2 YNFKEQ. This CDR3 comprises 14 residues. V lost 0 bases and J lost 2, with 8 bases in between. The CDR3 here is CASSQEGGTYEQYF. In nucleotides, the CDR3 is TGTGCCAGCAGCCAAGAAGGGGGGACCTACGAGCAGTACTTC.

In its sample, this clonotype was seen many times. V is TRBV15 and J is TRBJ2-6; D gene ambiguous. The CDR3 has 16 residues. Germline CDR1 and CDR2: LNHNV and YYDKDF (reference sequence). The V and J ends lost 1 base and 4 bases respectively, with 11 bases between them. CDR3 residues: CATSRGRKSGANVLTF. DNA of the CDR3: TGTGCCACCAGCAGAGGGCGCAAGTCAGGGGCCAACGTCCTGACTTTC.

This clonotype was seen at least ten times. CDR3 protein: CSVRTSVDGELFF. CDR3 in DNA: TGCAGCGTCAGGACTAGCGTTGACGGGGAGCTGTTTTTT. The chain couples TRBV29-1 to TRBJ2-2, with 9 bases matching TRBD2. This CDR3 is 13 amino acids long. Germline CDR1 reads SQVTM; CDR2 reads ANQGSEA. V shed 6 bases and J 7 bases; nucleotides not matched to a gene: 6.

This clonotype occurred a few times. This chain joins TRBV5-5 and TRBJ2-7; 7 bases map to TRBD1. Per germline, CDR1 SGHKS and CDR2 YYEKEE (reference sequence). The CDR3 consists of 14 residues. The junction had 7 bases not matched to a gene; V was cut back by 3 bases and J by 4 bases. In nucleotides, the CDR3 is TGTGCCAGCAGCTACGGGACAGCAGCATACGAGCAGTACTTC. Its protein product is CASSYGTAAYEQYF.

Ten or more counts support this clonotype. The rearrangement joins TRBV28 to TRBJ2-5; perhaps TRBD1 as D (6 bases). Germline CDR1 MDHEN, CDR2 SYDVKM. The ends were cut back, 6 bases at V and 5 bases at J, with 31 bases in the middle. The CDR3 totals 19 residues. The CDR3 coding sequence is TGTGCCAGCAGCCCTCTCCCACAGGGCCTCCTGACGATAAGGGAGACCCAGTACTTC. Residues: CASSPLPQGLLTIRETQYF.

This clonotype was seen many times. The junction departs from the called germline gene at one end, perhaps through a read error. The chain joins TRBV7-7 to TRBJ2-2; tentatively, D is TRBD1 (5 bases). Looked up from germline, CDR1 is SSHAT and CDR2 is FNYEAQ (reference sequence). The CDR3 consists of 14 residues. In nucleotides, the CDR3 is TGTGCTAGCAGCATTGACAGAGACACCGGGGAGCTGTTTTTT. This gives the protein CASSIDRDTGELFF.

This clonotype was detected ten times or more. The chain is built from TRBV6-5 and TRBJ2-7, with D tentatively TRBD1 (6 bases). Germline V gene sequence: CDR1 MNHEY, CDR2 SVGAGI. The CDR3 is made up of 14 amino acids. Trimming cost V 8 bases and J 6 bases, with 20 bases left between them. The CDR3 DNA is TGTGCCAGCTGGTCTGGACAGCGCGTCCTCGAGCAGTACTTC. This translates into CASWSGQRVLEQYF.

This clonotype came up many times. The J gene is TRBJ2-2, the V gene TRBV11-2; 15 nucleotides align to TRBD2. The CDR3 extends over 18 amino acids. Trimming took 3 bases from V and 1 from J; bases not matched to a gene: 3. CDR1 SGHAT and CDR2 FQNNGV come from the germline V gene. CDR3 residues: CASSLGLAGGLNTGELFF. For the CDR3, the DNA is TGTGCCAGCAGCTTGGGACTAGCGGGAGGATTGAACACCGGGGAGCTGTTTTTT.

This clonotype appeared many times. The chain couples TRBV12-3 or TRBV12-4 to TRBJ2-7, with D possibly TRBD2 on 6 matching bases. The CDR3 is 13 residues long. V was trimmed by 10 bases and J by 4 bases, leaving 17 bases between them. CDR3 region: CAKKGRDEYEQYF. CDR3 sequence (DNA): TGTGCCAAGAAAGGGCGGGATGAGTACGAGCAGTACTTC.

CDR3 sequence: CASSYVPDANYGYTF. The CDR3, as DNA: TGTGCCAGCAGTTACGTGCCCGATGCTAACTATGGCTACACCTTC. The chain is built from TRBV6-5 and TRBJ1-2; no reliable D call. The CDR3 contains 15 residues. CDR1 is MNHEY, CDR2 SVGAGI, per germline. Trimming pared 2 bases from V and 0 bases from J, leaving 10 bases between.

J is TRBJ1-3 and V is TRBV20-1, with D maybe TRBD1 (6 bases). This CDR3 contains 16 residues. Trimming cost V 6 bases and J 2 bases, with 20 bases left between them. The germline gives CDR1 DFQATT, CDR2 SNEGSKA (reference sequence). This CDR3 is CSATRGGSEAGNTIYF. CDR3 sequence (DNA): TGCAGTGCGACTCGGGGGGGCTCGGAGGCTGGAAACACCATATATTTT.

This clonotype has ten or more counts. The chain carries TRBV30 and TRBJ2-5; TRBD2 aligns across 14 bases. This CDR3 is built from 15 residues. Germline CDR1 GTSNPN, CDR2 SVGIG (reference sequence). V lost 5 bases and J lost 2; bases outside the gene matches: 4. The CDR3 spells CAWGLAGGAQETQYF. CDR3 nucleotide sequence: TGTGCCTGGGGACTAGCGGGAGGCGCACAAGAGACCCAGTACTTC.

This clonotype appeared a single time. This chain connects TRBV27 to TRBJ1-1, with a weak D call TRBD1 (6 bases). Germline lookup yields CDR1 MNHEY and CDR2 SMNVEV (reference sequence). The CDR3 has 14 amino acids. V was shortened by 3 bases and J by 0 bases, with 8 bases between the two germline ends. CDR3 sequence: CASSFRGVNTEAFF. The CDR3 DNA reads as TGTGCCAGCAGTTTTAGGGGGGTGAACACTGAAGCTTTCTTT.

This clonotype has a count of ten or more. The chain uses TRBV29-1 and TRBJ2-5; the match to TRBD2 covers 12 bases. V lost 2 bases and J lost 4; bases outside the gene matches: 2. The CDR3 is 14 amino acids. Germline-derived CDR1 and CDR2 are SQVTM and ANQGSEA. The DNA of the CDR3 is TGCAGCGTTGAACCTAGCGGGAGGGGAGAGACCCAGTACTTC. Encoded protein: CSVEPSGRGETQYF. Full variable domain (remainder filled in from reference TRBV29-1 and TRBJ2-5): SAVISQKPSRDICQRGTSLTIQCQVDSQVTMMFWYRQQPGQSLTLIATANQGSEATYESGFVIDKFPISRPNLTFSTLTVSNMSPEDSSIYLCSVEPSGRGETQYFGPGTRLLVL.

This clonotype was observed many times. The chain links TRBV5-1 to TRBJ1-2, with a tentative D call TRBD1 (5 bases). Germline V lookup: CDR1 SGHRS, CDR2 YFSETQ. V lost 0 bases, J lost 6 bases, and 9 bases lay in between. CDR3 size: 13 residues. CDR3 DNA sequence: TGCGCCAGCAGCTTGGAGGGACTGCATGGCTACACCTTC. Translation: CASSLEGLHGYTF.

As to this clonotype: The DNA is left out, because the CDR3 cannot be placed on it with certainty; the CDR3 is given as TCRdb lists it. The chain is built from TRBV5-6 and TRBJ1-1; TRBD1, the table's D call, lacks a check against the DNA. The CDR3 length equals 15 residues, ends included. Germline V gives CDR1 SGHDT, CDR2 YYEEEE. CDR3 protein: CASSFGPGAGTEAFF.

This clonotype was counted at least ten times. The V call is TRBV12-3 or TRBV12-4, the J call TRBJ2-3; TRBD1 or TRBD2 may be the D gene (5 bases each). CDR3 length: 15 amino acids. Trimming took off 5 bases at V and 5 bases at J, with 17 bases between the two ends. CDR3 sequence: CASSPGVGEIDTQYF. CDR3 nucleotides: TGTGCCAGCAGTCCCGGTGTAGGGGAGATAGATACGCAGTATTTT.